Following are 8 T cell receptor beta chains from one sample sequenced in a study of coeliac disease. Data came from immunoSEQ multiplex PCR; TCRdb stores just in-frame clones and leaves some out. This table has about 6,500 clones, approximately 66% appearing once. The sequenced sample consisted of lamina propria lymphocytes from the gut. Receptor source: a man aged 45-60 years with active celiac disease.

The V gene is TRBV4-2, the J gene TRBJ2-2; a weak D match, TRBD1 (6 bases). Germline V CDR1 and CDR2: LGHNA, YNFKEQ. V was cut by 5 bases and J by 4 bases, with 11 bases left in between. The CDR3 is made up of 14 amino acids. The CDR3 DNA sequence: TGTGCCAGCAGCTTGGACAGAACCACCGGGGAGCTGTTTTTT. Translating gives CASSLDRTTGELFF.

This clone occurred a few times. J is TRBJ1-5 and V is TRBV6-6; 11 nucleotides line up with TRBD1. V shed 6 bases and J 4 bases; nucleotides not matched to a gene: 5. The length of the CDR3 is 15 residues. CDR1 and CDR2 (germline): MNHNY, SVGAGI (reference sequence). CDR3 bases: TGTGCCAGCAGGCTCCGGGACAGGGGGAATCAGCCCCAGCATTTT. Protein product: CASRLRDRGNQPQHF.

CDR3 DNA sequence: TGTGCCAGCAGCTTAGCTCCTGCACAGGGAGTCGAGCAGTACTTC. It encodes CASSLAPAQGVEQYF. V and J are TRBV7-8 and TRBJ2-7, with D possibly matching TRBD1 (6 bases). The germline V and J ends were trimmed by 0 bases and 6 bases, with 15 bases remaining between them. The CDR3 spans 15 residues. Germline assignment: CDR1 SGHVS and CDR2 FQNEAQ.

The chain employs TRBV5-8 and TRBJ1-5; D not certain. CDR3 length: 13 residues. V dropped 2 bases and J dropped 4 bases, with 7 bases sitting between them. From germline, CDR1 is SGHTS and CDR2 YDEGEE. The CDR3 sequence is CASSFGLNQPQHF. The CDR3 DNA follows: TGTGCCAGCAGCTTCGGACTGAATCAGCCCCAGCATTTT.

As regards this clone: A much larger clonotype is one base distant, so this may be a read error. The chain uses TRBV7-9 and TRBJ1-2; the D gene is possibly TRBD1 (6 bases). The length of the CDR3 is 16 residues. V was pared by 2 bases and J by 4 bases, with 17 bases between. Germline lookup yields CDR1 SEHNR and CDR2 FQNEAQ (reference sequence). The CDR3 loop reads CASSLTDRLGSYGYTF. CDR3 DNA sequence: TGTGCCAGCAGCTTAACAGACAGGTTGGGGAGCTATGGCTACACCTTC.

The chain couples TRBV6-1 to TRBJ2-6; D may be TRBD1 (5 bases). The CDR3 is 15 amino acids. V was trimmed by 5 bases and J by 2 bases, leaving 10 bases between them. Per the germline V gene, CDR1 is MNHNS and CDR2 is SASEGT. The CDR3 spells CASSIPTAGANVLTF. The CDR3 DNA reads TGTGCCAGCAGTATCCCGACAGCTGGGGCCAACGTCCTGACTTTC.

This clone is large (0.1 to 1%) by share. The J gene is TRBJ2-1, the V gene TRBV6-5; D remains ambiguous. V lost 3 bases and J 7 bases, leaving 7 bases between the germline ends. Germline-derived CDR1 and CDR2 are MNHEY and SVGAGI. This CDR3 spans 12 amino acids. For the CDR3, the DNA is TGTGCCAGCAGTTATGGTCGGAATGAGCAGTTCTTC. Its translation: CASSYGRNEQFF.

The J gene is TRBJ1-2, the V gene TRBV5-6, with TRBD1 matching 8 bases. Germline-derived CDR1 and CDR2 are SGHDT and YYEEEE. This CDR3 region has 14 residues. Trimming cost V 2 bases and J 7 bases; bases outside gene matches: 7. The CDR3 loop is CASSFNRGYGGYTF. In DNA, the CDR3 is TGTGCCAGCAGCTTTAACAGGGGGTATGGTGGCTACACCTTC.